This T cell receptor beta chain was sequenced during a study of blood T cells in healthy people across ages. Study outcomes and limitations: There were more naive CD4+ cells and higher diversity in long-lived donors than in aged donors.

In regard to this clonotype: Antigen specificity is unknown.

V shed 4 bases and J shed 1 base, with 21 bases lying between them. The CDR3 length is 18 residues. CDR1 and CDR2 from the germline V gene are SGHRS and YFSETQ. Primed by a sample-barcoded 5' primer and a J-beta primer mix, a second PCR proceeded for roughly 6 to 12 cycles. Carrying 12 random nucleotides, a template-switch adaptor labeled each individual cDNA molecule. MiXCR, run by TCRdb on the 5' RACE reads, gives a single entry per CDR3 protein. Here the sample spans 1.5 million to 2 million distinct CDR3 sequences, roughly 49% being singletons. The receptor's source is a woman in her forties in good health. The J gene is TRBJ1-5, the V gene TRBV5-1, with D perhaps TRBD1 (5 bases). The sample comprised blood. As DNA, the CDR3 is TGCGCCAGCAGCCAATTCGGCGACCCGGGACCCAGCAATCAGCCCCAGCATTTT. Protein product: CASSQFGDPGPSNQPQHF.